This entry describes one T cell receptor (beta chain). This CDR3 has 13 residues. Repertoires were generated with immunoSEQ multiplex PCR, while TCRdb's copy carries only in-frame clones and drops some. The table has tens of thousands of clones, around 94% seen once. The entry originates in a study of technical replicates of blood from a handful of donors. The sequence was obtained from a human donor in good health. The chain links TRBV21-1 to TRBJ1-1; the tabulated D call, TRBD1, remains unverified against the DNA. TRBV21-1 is a pseudogene segment. Sequenced sample: T cells isolated from PBMCs. CDR3 loop: CASSRTENTEAFF. The CDR3 DNA follows: TGTGCCAGCAGCCGGACAGAGAACACTGAAGCTTTCTTT.